This TCR beta chain was profiled in a study of cytomegalovirus exposure and HLA in healthy donors. Of note for this clone: Its antigen is as yet unknown.

Findings of the study overall: Roughly uniform sequencing depth across donors was assumed, possibly incorrectly. Investigators reported approximately 170 TCR beta chains as tied to cytomegalovirus.

The primer mix had 60 Vbeta and 13 Jbeta primers. Clones were sequenced by immunoSEQ multiplex PCR, and TCRdb holds only the in-frame ones, with some missing. The sample lists about 120,000 clones; 75% to 85% were seen once. Sequences were obtained from PBMCs. This clonotype was sampled from a male donor in good health and CMV-seronegative.

CDR3 sequence: CASSAPGFYEQYF. CDR3 nucleotides: TGTGCCAGCAGCGCCCCAGGGTTTTACGAGCAGTACTTC. V gene TRBV5-4 combines with J gene TRBJ2-7; tentatively, D is TRBD1 (5 bases). This CDR3 is 13 amino acids long. Germline CDR1 is SGHNT and CDR2 is YYREEE (reference sequence). Trimming stripped 4 bases from V and 4 bases from J, with 12 bases between.